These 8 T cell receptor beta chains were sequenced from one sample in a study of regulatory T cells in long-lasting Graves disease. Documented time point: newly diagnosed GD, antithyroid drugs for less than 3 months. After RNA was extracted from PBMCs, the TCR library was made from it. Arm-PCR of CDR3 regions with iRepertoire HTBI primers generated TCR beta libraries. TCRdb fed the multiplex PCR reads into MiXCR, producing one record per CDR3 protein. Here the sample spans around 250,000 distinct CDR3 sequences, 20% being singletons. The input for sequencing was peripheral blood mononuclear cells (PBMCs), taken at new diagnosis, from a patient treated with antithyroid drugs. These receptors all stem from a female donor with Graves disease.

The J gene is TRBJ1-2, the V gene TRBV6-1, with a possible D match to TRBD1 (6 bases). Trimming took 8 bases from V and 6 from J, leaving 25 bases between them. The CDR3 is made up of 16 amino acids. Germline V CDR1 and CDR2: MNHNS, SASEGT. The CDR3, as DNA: TGTGCCAGCTCGAAGGCCCACACAGGGTCTAAGGATGGCTACACCTTC. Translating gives CASSKAHTGSKDGYTF.

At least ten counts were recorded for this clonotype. DNA for the CDR3: TGTGCTAGTGGTTTGGGTCTATACGAGCAGTACTTC. This gives the protein CASGLGLYEQYF. The V gene is TRBV12-5, the J gene TRBJ2-7; D unclear. The CDR3 runs to 12 residues. V was shortened by 1 base and J by 4 bases, with 5 bases between the two germline ends. Germline V gene data show CDR1 as LGHNT and CDR2 as FRNRAP.

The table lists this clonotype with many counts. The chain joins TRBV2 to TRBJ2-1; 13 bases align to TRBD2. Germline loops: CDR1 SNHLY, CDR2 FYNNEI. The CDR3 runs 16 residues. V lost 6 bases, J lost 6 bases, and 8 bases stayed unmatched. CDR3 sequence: CASRETSGGAFNEQFF. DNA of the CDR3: TGTGCCAGCAGGGAAACTAGCGGGGGGGCATTCAATGAGCAGTTCTTC.

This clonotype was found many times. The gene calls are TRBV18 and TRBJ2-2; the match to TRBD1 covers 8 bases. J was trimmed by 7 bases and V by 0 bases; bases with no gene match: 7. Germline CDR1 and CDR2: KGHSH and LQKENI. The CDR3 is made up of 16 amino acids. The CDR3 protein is CASSPPQGALDGELFF. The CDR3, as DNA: TGTGCCAGCTCACCACCGCAGGGGGCACTCGACGGGGAGCTGTTTTTT.

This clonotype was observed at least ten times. In nucleotides, the CDR3 is TGTGCCAGCAGTTTATTGGCGACAGGGGGCGGAACCGGGGAGCTGTTTTTT. Its translation is CASSLLATGGGTGELFF. This chain links TRBV27 with TRBJ2-2, with 10 bases identical to TRBD1. Germline CDR1 reads MNHEY; CDR2 reads SMNVEV (reference sequence). This CDR3 contains 17 residues. The ends lost 1 base at V and 5 bases at J; junction bases unmatched: 7.

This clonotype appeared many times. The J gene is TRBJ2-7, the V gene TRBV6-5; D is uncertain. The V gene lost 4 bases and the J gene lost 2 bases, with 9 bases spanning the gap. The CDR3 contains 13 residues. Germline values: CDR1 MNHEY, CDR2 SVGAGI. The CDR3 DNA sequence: TGTGCCAGCAGTTTGTGGGCAGCCTACGAGCAGTACTTC. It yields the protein CASSLWAAYEQYF.

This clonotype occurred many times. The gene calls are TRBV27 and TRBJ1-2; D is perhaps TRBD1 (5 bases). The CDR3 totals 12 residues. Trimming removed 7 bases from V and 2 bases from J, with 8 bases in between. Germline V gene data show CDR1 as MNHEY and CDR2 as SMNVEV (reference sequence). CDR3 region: CASMGGNYGYTF. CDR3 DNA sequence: TGTGCCAGCATGGGGGGGAACTATGGCTACACCTTC.

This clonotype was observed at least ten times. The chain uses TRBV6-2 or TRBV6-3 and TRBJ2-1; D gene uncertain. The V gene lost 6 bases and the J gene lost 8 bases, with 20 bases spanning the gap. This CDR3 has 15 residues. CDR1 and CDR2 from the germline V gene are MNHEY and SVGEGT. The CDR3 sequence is CASRTRTSLVHEQFF. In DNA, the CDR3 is TGTGCCAGCAGAACTCGGACCTCATTGGTCCATGAGCAGTTCTTC.